This T cell receptor beta chain derives from a study of cytomegalovirus exposure and HLA in healthy donors. Overall study: Ancestry clustering placed 70% to 90% of approximately 420 genotyped donors in the Caucasian-associated cluster.

The germline V gene encodes CDR1 MGHRA and CDR2 YSYEKL. The CDR3 covers 16 residues. The PCR had 60 Vbeta and 13 Jbeta primers. The assay was immunoSEQ multiplex PCR, and TCRdb's table has in-frame clones only and misses some. The repertoire table contains 180,000 or so clones. A word on this clone: Its antigen is unknown.

Notes on the study in general: According to an earlier analysis, most TCR beta V segments yielded productive rearrangements about 87% or about 30% of the time.

The clonotype was recovered from a boy aged 5-17 years in good health and CMV-seronegative. V is TRBV4-1 and J is TRBJ2-5; the D gene is possibly TRBD2 (6 bases). The DNA end is more similar to TRBJ2-7, so the J call may be wrong. Input material: PBMCs. The CDR3 DNA is TGCGCCAGCAGCCAGCTGACGGCGGGATCGGGCTACGAGCAGTACTTC. It specifies CASSQLTAGSGYEQYF.